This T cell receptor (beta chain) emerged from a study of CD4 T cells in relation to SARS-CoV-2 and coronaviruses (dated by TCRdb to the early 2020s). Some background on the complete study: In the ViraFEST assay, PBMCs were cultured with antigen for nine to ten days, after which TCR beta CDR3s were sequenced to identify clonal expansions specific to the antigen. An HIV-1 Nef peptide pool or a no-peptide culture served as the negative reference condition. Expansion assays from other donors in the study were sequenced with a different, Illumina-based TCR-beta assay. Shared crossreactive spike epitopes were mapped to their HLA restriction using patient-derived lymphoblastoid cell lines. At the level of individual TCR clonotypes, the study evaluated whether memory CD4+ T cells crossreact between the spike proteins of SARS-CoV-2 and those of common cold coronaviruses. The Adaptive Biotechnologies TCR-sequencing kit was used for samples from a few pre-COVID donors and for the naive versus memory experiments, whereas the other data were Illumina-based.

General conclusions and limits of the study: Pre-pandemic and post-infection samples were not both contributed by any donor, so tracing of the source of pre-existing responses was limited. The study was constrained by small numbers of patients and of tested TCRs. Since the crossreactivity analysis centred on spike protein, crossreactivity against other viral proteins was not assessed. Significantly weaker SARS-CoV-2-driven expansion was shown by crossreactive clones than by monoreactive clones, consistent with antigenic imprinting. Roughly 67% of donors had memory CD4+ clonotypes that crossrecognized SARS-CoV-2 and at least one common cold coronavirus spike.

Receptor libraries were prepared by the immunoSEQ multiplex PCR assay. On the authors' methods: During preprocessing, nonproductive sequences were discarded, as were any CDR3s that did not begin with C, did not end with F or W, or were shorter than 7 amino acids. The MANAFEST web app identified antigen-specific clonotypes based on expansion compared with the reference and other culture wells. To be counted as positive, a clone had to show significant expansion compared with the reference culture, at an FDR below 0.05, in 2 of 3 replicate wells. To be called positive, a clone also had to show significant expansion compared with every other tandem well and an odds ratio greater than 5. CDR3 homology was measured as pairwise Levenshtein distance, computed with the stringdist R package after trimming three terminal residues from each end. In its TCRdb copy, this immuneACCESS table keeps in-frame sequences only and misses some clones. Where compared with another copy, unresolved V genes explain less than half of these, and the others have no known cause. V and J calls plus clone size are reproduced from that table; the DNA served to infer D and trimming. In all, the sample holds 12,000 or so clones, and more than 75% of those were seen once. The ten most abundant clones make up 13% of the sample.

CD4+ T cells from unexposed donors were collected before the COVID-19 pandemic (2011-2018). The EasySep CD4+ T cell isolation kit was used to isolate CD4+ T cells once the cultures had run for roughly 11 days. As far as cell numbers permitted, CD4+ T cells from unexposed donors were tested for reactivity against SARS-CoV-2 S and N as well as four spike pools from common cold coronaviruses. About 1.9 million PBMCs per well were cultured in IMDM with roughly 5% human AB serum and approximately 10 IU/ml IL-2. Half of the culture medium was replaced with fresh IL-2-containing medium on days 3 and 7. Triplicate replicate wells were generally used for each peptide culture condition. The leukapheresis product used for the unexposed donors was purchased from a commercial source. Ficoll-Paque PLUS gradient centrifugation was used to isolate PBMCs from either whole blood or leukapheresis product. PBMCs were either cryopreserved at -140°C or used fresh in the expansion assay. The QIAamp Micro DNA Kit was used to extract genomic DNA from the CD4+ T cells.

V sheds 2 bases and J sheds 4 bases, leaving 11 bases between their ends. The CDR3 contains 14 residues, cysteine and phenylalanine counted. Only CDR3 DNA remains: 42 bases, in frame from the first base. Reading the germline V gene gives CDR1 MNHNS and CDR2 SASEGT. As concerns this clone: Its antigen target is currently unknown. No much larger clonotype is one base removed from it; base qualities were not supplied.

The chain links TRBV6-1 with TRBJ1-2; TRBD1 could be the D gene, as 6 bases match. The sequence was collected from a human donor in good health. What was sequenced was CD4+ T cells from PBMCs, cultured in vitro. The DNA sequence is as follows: TGTGCCAGCAGTGAACGGGGGGCAAGCTATGGCTACACCTTC. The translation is CASSERGASYGYTF.